This is a list of T cell receptor beta chains from one sample in a study of T cells in Graves' hyperthyroidism and ophthalmopathy. One entry per CDR3 protein results from TCRdb running MiXCR on the multiplex PCR reads. The sample shows tens of thousands of distinct CDR3 sequences, around 40% of them seen only once. The sample taken for sequencing was blood. Receptors were obtained from a woman aged 25 to 39 with Graves' hyperthyroidism. Each CDR3 is given with its conserved first and last residue. D genes are given only for firm matches. Where a row states a size, it is once, few, many or the class of an expanded clone; other rows omit it.

j_call	v_call	d_call	clone_size	cdr3_aa	cdr3_nt
TRBJ2-1	TRBV3-1	NA	many	CASSPNYNEQFF	TGTGCCAGCAGCCCCAACTACAATGAGCAGTTCTTC
TRBJ2-2	TRBV6-1	NA	NA	CASSLQENTGELFF	TGTGCCAGCAGTCTACAGGAGAACACCGGTGAGCTGTTTTTT
TRBJ1-1	TRBV20-1	NA	many	CSARDLASEGEEEAFF	TGCAGTGCTAGAGATCTAGCAAGCGAGGGGGAAGAAGAAGCTTTCTTT
TRBJ2-1	TRBV3-1	TRBD2	many	CASSLGLAGDGEQFF	TGTGCCAGCAGCCTCGGACTAGCGGGAGACGGTGAGCAGTTCTTC
TRBJ2-1	TRBV7-9	TRBD2	NA	CASSLAGGLDEQFF	TGTGCCAGCAGCTTAGCGGGAGGGCTCGATGAGCAGTTCTTC
TRBJ2-3	TRBV20-1	TRBD2	NA	CSAYSSGLAGGPDTQYF	TGCAGTGCTTATTCTTCGGGACTAGCGGGAGGGCCGGATACGCAGTATTTT
TRBJ2-3	TRBV20-1	NA	many	CSPGQDITDTQYF	TGCAGCCCGGGACAAGATATCACAGATACGCAGTATTTT
TRBJ1-5	TRBV4-1	NA	many	CASSQSLYSNQPQHF	TGCGCCAGCAGCCAGAGCCTCTATAGCAATCAGCCCCAGCATTTT
TRBJ1-3	TRBV7-8	TRBD1	NA	CASSLRDRGSQNTIYF	TGTGCCAGCAGCTTACGGGACAGGGGCTCCCAAAACACCATATATTTT
TRBJ2-7	TRBV28	NA	NA	CASSSIPAAKTYEQYF	TGTGCCAGCAGTAGTATTCCGGCGGCTAAAACCTACGAGCAGTACTTC
TRBJ1-4	TRBV19	NA	NA	CASSIGRGGELFF	TGTGCCAGTAGTATCGGCAGGGGTGGAGAACTGTTTTTT
TRBJ2-1	TRBV7-3	NA	NA	CASSPIAVPIDEQFF	TGTGCCAGCAGCCCCATAGCCGTACCTATCGATGAGCAGTTCTTC
TRBJ2-1	TRBV20-1	TRBD2	NA	CSATLAGGYNEQFF	TGCAGTGCTACCTTAGCGGGAGGGTACAATGAGCAGTTCTTC
TRBJ2-7	TRBV4-1	TRBD2	many	CASKHGRDEQYF	TGCGCCAGCAAACATGGGAGGGACGAGCAGTACTTC
TRBJ2-4	TRBV5-4	NA	many	CASSPGQTLTKNIQYF	TGTGCCAGCAGCCCCGGGCAGACGTTAACAAAAAACATTCAGTACTTC
TRBJ2-2	TRBV5-4	TRBD2	many	CASRQGLADGELFF	TGTGCCAGCAGGCAGGGACTAGCGGACGGGGAGCTGTTTTTT
TRBJ2-3	TRBV11-3	NA	once	CASSFGRGAASTDSQYF	NA
TRBJ2-2	TRBV7-9	TRBD2	many	CASSLGTGGNTGELFF	TGTGCCAGCAGCTTAGGGACGGGAGGGAACACCGGGGAGCTGTTTTTT
TRBJ1-5	TRBV15	NA	medium-sized	CATSRRGGGDDRPQHF	TGTGCCACCAGCAGGAGGGGGGGAGGGGACGACAGGCCCCAGCATTTT
TRBJ2-7	TRBV2	NA	NA	CTSIGRPRGTYF	TGTACCAGCATTGGAAGGCCGCGGGGCACGTACTTC
TRBJ2-7	TRBV20-1	NA	NA	CSGSFYEQYF	TGCAGCGGGAGTTTCTACGAGCAGTACTTC
TRBJ1-1	TRBV19	NA	many	CASSIHPWRGGDTEAFF	TGTGCCAGTAGTATTCATCCATGGAGGGGAGGGGACACTGAAGCTTTCTTT
TRBJ1-1	TRBV12-3/TRBV12-4	NA	many	CASSSGPATEAFF	TGTGCCAGCAGTTCGGGTCCGGCGACTGAAGCTTTCTTT
TRBJ2-7	TRBV14	TRBD2	many	CASSPQRGGLRQYF	TGTGCCAGCAGCCCCCAGCGGGGGGGGCTGCGGCAGTACTTC
TRBJ2-6	TRBV4-2	NA	many	CASSQAHYSSGANVLTF	TGTGCCAGCAGCCAAGCCCATTACTCCTCTGGGGCCAACGTCCTGACTTTC
TRBJ2-5	TRBV7-3	NA	many	CASSRRGQETQYF	TGTGCCAGCTCCCGGCGTGGTCAAGAGACCCAGTACTTC
TRBJ1-5	TRBV28	TRBD1	many	CASSFGGQFQPQHF	TGTGCCAGCAGTTTTGGGGGACAGTTCCAGCCCCAGCATTTT
TRBJ2-7	TRBV2	TRBD1	few	CASRDRGYEQYF	TGTGCCAGCCGTGACAGGGGGTACGAGCAGTACTTC
TRBJ2-5	TRBV27	NA	few	CASSLRGERGLTDGETQYF	TGTGCCAGCAGTCTACGAGGGGAGAGGGGCCTGACTGATGGGGAGACCCAGTACTTC
TRBJ2-1	TRBV9	NA	NA	CASSVTHGGGSYNEQFF	TGTGCCAGCAGCGTAACACACGGAGGGGGCTCCTACAATGAGCAGTTCTTC
TRBJ1-6	TRBV2	NA	NA	CASSDWEMSNSPLHF	TGTGCCAGCAGTGATTGGGAAATGAGCAATTCACCCCTCCACTTT
TRBJ1-2	TRBV6-5	TRBD1	NA	CASSYGEGAGYTF	TGTGCCAGCAGTTACGGGGAGGGGGCGGGCTACACCTTC
TRBJ2-7	TRBV29-1	TRBD2	NA	CSVDSSGGYEQYF	TGCAGCGTAGACTCTAGCGGGGGGTACGAGCAGTACTTC
TRBJ1-5	TRBV30	NA	many	CAWSHTGASNQPQHF	TGTGCCTGGAGTCATACGGGAGCTAGCAATCAGCCCCAGCATTTT
TRBJ2-1	TRBV9	NA	NA	CASSESSATNEQFF	TGTGCCAGCAGCGAGTCGAGTGCAACTAATGAGCAGTTCTTC
TRBJ2-2	TRBV4-2	NA	many	CASSQGTVGGELFF	TGTGCCAGCAGCCAAGGGACGGTCGGTGGGGAGCTGTTTTTT
TRBJ1-3	TRBV4-1	NA	many	CASRTFDTIYF	TGCGCCAGCAGGACCTTCGACACCATATATTTT
TRBJ1-5	TRBV5-1	NA	NA	CASSPTGQGGQPQHF	TGCGCCAGCAGCCCTACAGGTCAGGGTGGTCAGCCCCAGCATTTT
TRBJ2-1	TRBV7-6	TRBD2	medium-sized	CASRLAGYNEQFF	TGTGCCAGCAGACTAGCGGGATACAATGAGCAGTTCTTC